This TCR beta chain is from a study of response to subunit inactivated influenza vaccine. Of note for this clonotype: Its antigen is not identified. The junction does not match germline at one end; this may be a read error.

TCRdb recomputed calls from the RT-PCR reads with MiXCR, one row per CDR3 protein. The sample comprises 650,000 to 800,000 distinct CDR3 sequences, around 14% of which are singletons, and 6.5% to 8.5% rests with the top ten. CDR3 length equals 17 residues. From germline, CDR1 is DFQATT and CDR2 SNEGSKA (reference sequence). Study-wide points: The authors put forward the suggestion that each seasonal influenza vaccination may bring in only a limited number of new T cells.

This chain joins TRBV20-1 and TRBJ2-7; 14 nucleotides match TRBD2. The sequence came from a man aged 45-65 years who received an inactivated influenza vaccine. The sample in question was PBMCs from blood, obtained around 15 days before vaccination. The CDR3 bases are TGCTGTGCTAGTCCCGGGACTAGCGGGAGAAGAGGCTACGAGCAGTACTTC. Translated, it gives CCASPGTSGRRGYEQYF.